These 32 T cell receptor beta chains originate from one sample sequenced in a study of blood T cells in healthy people across ages. Together with a sample-barcoded 5' primer, a J-beta primer mix was included in a second PCR lasting about 6 to 11 cycles. TCRdb re-analysed the 5' RACE reads in MiXCR, keeping a single row per CDR3 protein. The repertoire consists of fewer than 2,000,000 distinct CDR3 sequences, with 35% to 50% occurring once and the leading ten covering roughly 24%. Material: blood. These receptor sequences come from a human donor in good health.

This chain links TRBV20-1 with TRBJ2-1; 11 nucleotides match TRBD1. With V trimmed by 6 bases and J by 8 bases, 9 bases remained unmatched. This CDR3 has 14 residues. Germline CDR1 reads DFQATT; CDR2 reads SNEGSKA (reference sequence). The CDR3: CSAPRDRGLDEQFF. The CDR3 region has the DNA TGCAGTGCACCTCGGGACAGGGGGTTAGATGAGCAGTTCTTC.

J is TRBJ2-7 and V is TRBV18; a possible D gene is TRBD1 (6 bases). V lost 1 base, J lost 2 bases, and 12 bases lay in between. CDR1 is KGHSH, CDR2 LQKENI, per germline. The CDR3 consists of 15 residues. CDR3 coding DNA: TGTGCCAGCTCACCACGGGGGCCGGGACCCTACGAGCAGTACTTC. Protein sequence: CASSPRGPGPYEQYF.

The J gene is TRBJ2-5, the V gene TRBV29-1; D perhaps matches TRBD1 (6 bases). Trimming stripped 3 bases from V and 2 bases from J, with 13 bases between. CDR3 size: 14 residues. Per germline, CDR1 SQVTM and CDR2 ANQGSEA. The CDR3 is CSVEGASGQETQYF. The CDR3 region has the DNA TGCAGCGTTGAGGGGGCGTCGGGGCAAGAGACCCAGTACTTC.

This clonotype was seen only a few times. This chain's CDR3 is CASSDRVSEKLFF. The CDR3 DNA sequence: TGTGCCAGCAGCGACCGTGTTAGTGAAAAACTGTTTTTT. This rearrangement joins TRBV7-9 to TRBJ1-4; D unclear. Trimming cost V 5 bases and J 7 bases, with 11 bases left between them. The CDR3 runs 13 residues. The germline V gene has CDR1 SEHNR and CDR2 FQNEAQ (reference sequence).

This clonotype came up a few times. The chain couples TRBV7-9 to TRBJ2-5; D possibly matches TRBD1 or TRBD2 (5 bases each). Germline V gene lookup returns CDR1 SEHNR and CDR2 FQNEAQ (reference sequence). CDR3 length equals 14 residues. Trimming removed 3 bases at V and 3 bases at J, with 11 bases between. CDR3 nucleotides: TGTGCCAGCAGCTTCGGGGCAGTCAAAGAGACCCAGTACTTC. Its translation: CASSFGAVKETQYF.

Note on this clonotype: A read error may be the cause here, since a much bigger clone is one base away. The chain couples TRBV12-3 or TRBV12-4 to TRBJ1-2; 8 bases are a match to TRBD1. The CDR3 consists of 13 residues. CDR3: CASSSDRGYGCTF. The CDR3 DNA sequence: TGTGCCAGCAGTTCCGACAGGGGTTATGGCTGCACCTTC.

This clonotype was found a few times. The J gene is TRBJ2-1, the V gene TRBV4-2; 7 bases match TRBD2. The CDR3 consists of 15 residues. Germline lookup yields CDR1 LGHNA and CDR2 YNFKEQ. Trimming cost V 1 base and J 9 bases; bases outside gene matches: 9. The CDR3, as DNA: TGTGCCAGCAGCCAAGTTACTAGCGAGGTGAGTGAGCAGTTCTTC. Translation: CASSQVTSEVSEQFF.

The rearrangement joins TRBV15 to TRBJ1-2; 8 bases are a match to TRBD1. CDR1 is LNHNV, CDR2 YYDKDF, per germline (reference sequence). The V and J ends lost 0 bases and 7 bases, in that order; junction bases with no gene match: 10. CDR3 length: 16 amino acids. The CDR3 sequence is CATSRDIGQGTGGYTF. CDR3 sequence (DNA): TGTGCCACCAGCAGAGATATAGGACAGGGTACGGGTGGCTACACCTTC.

This sequence joins TRBV12-3 or TRBV12-4 and TRBJ2-1; D may correspond to TRBD1 or TRBD2 (6 bases each). The CDR3 is 17 residues long. Trimming removed 2 bases at V and 0 bases at J, with 14 bases between. CDR3 protein: CASSLLGGPSSYNEQFF. CDR3 sequence (DNA): TGTGCCAGCAGTTTATTAGGGGGGCCTAGCTCCTACAATGAGCAGTTCTTC.

V usage is TRBV2 and J usage is TRBJ2-3; D might be TRBD1 (6 bases). This CDR3 is built from 12 residues. The V gene lost 3 bases and the J gene lost 10 bases, with 11 bases spanning the gap. Germline CDR1 reads SNHLY; CDR2 reads FYNNEI. The CDR3 here is CASSEGQGSQYF. CDR3 bases: TGTGCCAGCAGTGAGGGCCAGGGGTCGCAGTATTTT. Supplemented by reference TRBV2 and TRBJ2-3, the full variable domain reads EPEVTQTPSHQVTQMGQEVILRCVPISNHLYFYWYRQILGQKVEFLVSFYNNEISEKSEIFDDQFSVERPDGSNFTLKIRSTKLEDSAMYFCASSEGQGSQYFGPGTRLTVL.

The J gene is TRBJ1-2, the V gene TRBV12-3 or TRBV12-4; D not certain. Trimming took off 2 bases at V and 6 bases at J, with 10 bases between the two ends. The CDR3 has 13 amino acids. CDR3 amino acids: CASSLSNADGYTF. The CDR3 DNA reads TGTGCCAGCAGTTTAAGTAACGCCGATGGCTACACCTTC.

The V and J genes are TRBV6-4 and TRBJ2-2, with 8 nucleotides matching TRBD1. CDR3 length equals 15 residues. CDR1 and CDR2 from the germline V gene are MRHNA and SNTAGT. The ends lost 6 bases at V and 5 bases at J; junction bases unmatched: 8. CDR3 nucleotides: TGTGCCAGCAGGCCCCAGGGGGCAACAACCGGGGAGCTGTTTTTT. Protein: CASRPQGATTGELFF.

This clonotype was detected only a few times. The chain recombines TRBV7-9 with TRBJ1-1, with unresolved D. Per the germline V gene, CDR1 is SEHNR and CDR2 is FQNEAQ (reference sequence). This CDR3 comprises 14 residues. Trimming pared 1 base from V and 5 bases from J, leaving 11 bases between. CDR3 loop: CASSLVGIGTEAFF. The CDR3 nucleotides read TGTGCCAGCAGCTTAGTTGGGATCGGGACTGAAGCTTTCTTT.

With respect to this clonotype: This may be a read error, as it is one base from a much larger clone. CDR3 residues: CASSQEGGQGTYEQYF. DNA for the CDR3: TGTGCCAGCAGCCAAGAGGGGGGACAGGGGACCTACGAGCAGTACTTC. The chain joins TRBV3-1 to TRBJ2-7, with 10 bases identical to TRBD1. V lost 0 bases, J lost 2 bases, and 4 bases stayed unmatched. This CDR3 contains 16 residues. Germline CDR1 and CDR2: LGHDT and YNNKEL (reference sequence).

The chain carries TRBV7-9 and TRBJ2-7; TRBD1 matches at 9 bases. The CDR3 totals 13 residues. Germline V lookup: CDR1 SEHNR, CDR2 FQNEAQ (reference sequence). V lost 5 bases and J lost 6; bases outside the gene matches: 5. The CDR3 DNA sequence: TGTGCCAGCAGCGCGGGACAGGGACGCGAGCAGTACTTC. Translation gives CASSAGQGREQYF.

The chain uses TRBV20-1 and TRBJ2-1; 10 bases are shared with TRBD1. Germline values: CDR1 DFQATT, CDR2 SNEGSKA (reference sequence). The V and J ends lost 0 bases and 7 bases, in that order; junction bases with no gene match: 9. This CDR3 is 16 amino acids long. The CDR3 region is CSARDFTTGGENEQFF. The CDR3 DNA is TGCAGTGCTAGAGATTTCACGACAGGGGGCGAGAATGAGCAGTTCTTC.

The chain couples TRBV5-1 to TRBJ2-7; the match to TRBD1 covers 7 bases. CDR1 is SGHRS, CDR2 YFSETQ, per germline. Trimming cost V 4 bases and J 5 bases; bases outside gene matches: 9. The CDR3 is 14 residues long. CDR3 loop: CASSLRTGLDEQYF. The CDR3 bases are TGCGCCAGCAGCCTTCGGACAGGTTTAGACGAGCAGTACTTC.

The chain uses TRBV7-2 and TRBJ2-1; maybe TRBD2 (5 bases). The CDR3 runs to 14 residues. V gave up 6 bases and J gave up 0 bases, with 9 bases separating them. Germline V gene lookup returns CDR1 SGHTA and CDR2 FQGNSA. CDR3 loop: CASSTRFSYNEQFF. The CDR3 bases are TGTGCCAGCAGTACTAGATTCTCCTACAATGAGCAGTTCTTC. Together with reference TRBV7-2 and TRBJ2-1, the CDR3 gives the full variable domain: GAGVSQSPSNKVTEKGKDVELRCDPISGHTALYWYRQSLGQGLEFLIYFQGNSAPDKSGLPSDRFSAERTGGSVSTLTIQRTQQEDSAVYLCASSTRFSYNEQFFGPGTRLTVL.

With respect to this clonotype: One junction end disagrees with the germline gene, perhaps due to a read error. This chain links TRBV5-1 with TRBJ2-6; 10 nucleotides line up with TRBD2. This CDR3 has 20 amino acids. The V gene's germline CDR1 is SGHRS and CDR2 YFSETQ. The CDR3 region is CASSLAGASGGSSGANVRTF. The CDR3 DNA sequence: TGCGCCAGCAGCTTGGCCGGGGCTAGCGGGGGAAGCTCTGGGGCCAACGTCCGGACTTTC.

There are a few counts of this clonotype. J is TRBJ2-3 and V is TRBV6-1; the D gene is possibly TRBD2 (6 bases). CDR3 size: 15 residues. CDR1 MNHNS and CDR2 SASEGT come from the germline V gene. Trimming removed 4 bases at V and 0 bases at J, with 11 bases between. The CDR3 DNA is TGTGCCAGCAGTGGATACGGGGGTAGCACAGATACGCAGTATTTT. It codes for CASSGYGGSTDTQYF.

This rearrangement joins TRBV12-3 or TRBV12-4 to TRBJ1-4, with TRBD1 matching 9 bases. CDR3 length equals 17 residues. Trimming took 5 bases from V and 0 from J; bases not matched to a gene: 7. The CDR3 loop is CASSDGQGTSTNEKLFF. The DNA of the CDR3 is TGTGCCAGCAGTGACGGACAGGGGACATCAACTAATGAAAAACTGTTTTTT.

The chain recombines TRBV7-2 with TRBJ2-4; D is undetermined. The J call is uncertain, as TRBJ2-7 better fits the DNA end. The CDR3 is 14 residues long. Germline lookup yields CDR1 SGHTA and CDR2 FQGNSA. The CDR3 protein is CASSLEFGYYEQYF. CDR3 sequence (DNA): TGTGCCAGCAGCTTAGAATTTGGATACTACGAGCAGTACTTC.

This clonotype was found a few times. The chain is built from TRBV7-9 and TRBJ2-1, with TRBD2 matching 13 bases. CDR3 length: 15 residues. In germline, CDR1 is SEHNR, CDR2 FQNEAQ (reference sequence). With 5 bases clipped from V and 9 bases from J, the junction kept 7 bases outside the gene matches. CDR3 DNA sequence: TGTGCCAGCAGCCCGCGGACTAGCGGGGGTCCTGAGCAGTTCTTC. Its translation: CASSPRTSGGPEQFF.

This clonotype was counted only a few times. V and J are TRBV7-2 and TRBJ2-5; D is uncertain. CDR3 length: 13 amino acids. Germline CDR1 SGHTA, CDR2 FQGNSA. Trimming took off 5 bases at V and 5 bases at J, with 12 bases between the two ends. The CDR3 spells CASSPPNKETQYF. CDR3 nucleotide sequence: TGTGCCAGCAGCCCCCCCAACAAGGAGACCCAGTACTTC.

The chain employs TRBV7-6 and TRBJ2-5, with D possibly matching TRBD1 (7 bases). Looked up from germline, CDR1 is SGHVS and CDR2 is FNYEAQ. The CDR3 sequence is 17 residues long. Trimming took off 5 bases at V and 1 base at J, with 20 bases between the two ends. In DNA, the CDR3 is TGTGCCAGCAGCCCTTATCAGGGGGGAGTCGCCCAAGAGACCCAGTACTTC. This gives the protein CASSPYQGGVAQETQYF.

The rearrangement links TRBV5-5 to TRBJ2-5; D remains unclear. The better agreement between TRBJ2-7 and the DNA end casts doubt on the J call. The CDR3 runs 12 residues. The germline V gene encodes CDR1 SGHKS and CDR2 YYEKEE (reference sequence). The CDR3 coding sequence is TGTGCCAGCAGCCTGTTCACGTCCGAGCAGTACTTC. This gives the protein CASSLFTSEQYF.

DNA of the CDR3: TGCAGCGTCGAGGAGTATAGCTACACCTTC. Translation gives CSVEEYSYTF. The chain recombines TRBV29-1 with TRBJ1-2; D unresolved. V lost 6 bases to trimming and J lost 9 bases, with 11 bases between them. Germline CDR1 SQVTM, CDR2 ANQGSEA. The CDR3 is made up of 10 amino acids.

The chain couples TRBV6-1 to TRBJ1-1; D uncertain. This CDR3 spans 13 amino acids. Germline loops: CDR1 MNHNS, CDR2 SASEGT. Deletions cut 6 bases from V and 2 bases from J, with 10 bases between. CDR3 amino acids: CASRATANTEAFF. CDR3 bases: TGTGCCAGCAGGGCCACAGCCAACACTGAAGCTTTCTTT.

The rearrangement links TRBV20-1 to TRBJ2-3, with TRBD2 matching over 14 bases. V shed 0 bases and J 6 bases; nucleotides not matched to a gene: 8. Germline lookup yields CDR1 DFQATT and CDR2 SNEGSKA (reference sequence). The CDR3 consists of 17 residues. Here the CDR3 DNA reads TGCAGTGCTAGAGATGGGACTAGCGGGGGACACCGGGATACGCAGTATTTT. This sequence encodes CSARDGTSGGHRDTQYF.

This clonotype appeared a few times. V usage is TRBV20-1 and J usage is TRBJ1-5; D call uncertain. This CDR3 has 13 amino acids. The germline gives CDR1 DFQATT, CDR2 SNEGSKA (reference sequence). Trimming cost V 0 bases and J 4 bases, with 7 bases left between them. The CDR3 reads CSAREDQNQPQHF. For the CDR3, the DNA is TGCAGTGCTAGAGAAGACCAAAATCAGCCCCAGCATTTT.

Worth noting for this clonotype: Germline and junction disagree at one end, which may indicate a read error. The chain has TRBV7-8 and TRBJ2-7, with D possibly being TRBD2 (5 bases). The CDR3 runs 15 residues. CDR1 is SGHVS, CDR2 FQNEAQ, per germline. The CDR3: CASSLRAIVPYEQYF. In DNA, the CDR3 is TGTGCCAGCAGCTTGAGGGCTATCGTGCCCTACGAACAGTACTTC.

This clonotype was found a few times. This chain uses TRBV10-3 with TRBJ1-2; D is perhaps TRBD1 (5 bases). Germline loops: CDR1 ENHRY, CDR2 SYGVKD. V lost 11 bases, J lost 5 bases, and 21 bases lay in between. The CDR3 sequence is 14 residues long. CDR3 bases: TGTGCCGCTAGAGAAGGGGCGGAGGGATATGGCTACACCTTC. This encodes CAAREGAEGYGYTF.